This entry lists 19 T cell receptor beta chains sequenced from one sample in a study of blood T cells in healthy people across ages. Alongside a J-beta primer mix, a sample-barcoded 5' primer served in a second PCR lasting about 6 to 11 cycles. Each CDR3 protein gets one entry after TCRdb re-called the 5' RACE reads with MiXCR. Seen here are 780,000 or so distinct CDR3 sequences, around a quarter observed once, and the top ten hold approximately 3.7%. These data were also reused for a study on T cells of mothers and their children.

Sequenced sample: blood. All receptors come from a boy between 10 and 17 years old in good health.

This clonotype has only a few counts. This CDR3 reads CAISDDADTQYF. The CDR3 nucleotides read TGTGCCATCAGTGACGACGCAGATACGCAGTATTTT. This chain connects TRBV10-3 to TRBJ2-3; D call uncertain. The CDR3 covers 12 residues. Trimming stripped 3 bases from V and 4 bases from J, with 5 bases between. Germline V gene data show CDR1 as ENHRY and CDR2 as SYGVKD.

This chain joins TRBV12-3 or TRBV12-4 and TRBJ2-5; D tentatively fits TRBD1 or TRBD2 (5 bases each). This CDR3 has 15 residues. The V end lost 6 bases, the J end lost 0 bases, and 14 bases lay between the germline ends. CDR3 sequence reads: CASRAGTENQETQYF. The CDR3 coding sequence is TGTGCCAGCAGGGCCGGGACCGAAAACCAAGAGACCCAGTACTTC.

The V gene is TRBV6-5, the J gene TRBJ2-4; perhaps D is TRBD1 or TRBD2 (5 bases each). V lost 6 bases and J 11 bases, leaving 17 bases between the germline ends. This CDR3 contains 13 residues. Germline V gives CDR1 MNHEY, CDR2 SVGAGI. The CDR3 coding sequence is TGTGCCAGCAGCCGATTCGATGGGGACGTTCAGTACTTC. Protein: CASSRFDGDVQYF.

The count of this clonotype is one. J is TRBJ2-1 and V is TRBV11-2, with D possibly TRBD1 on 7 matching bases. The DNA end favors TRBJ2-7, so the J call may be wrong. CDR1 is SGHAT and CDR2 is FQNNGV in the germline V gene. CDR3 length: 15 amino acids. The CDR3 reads CASSLEGGTATQQYF. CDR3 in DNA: TGTGCCAGCAGCTTAGAAGGGGGGACAGCTACGCAGCAGTACTTC.

In DNA, the CDR3 is TGTGCCAGCAGTATCCAGACGAACACTGAAGCTTTCTTT. It codes for CASSIQTNTEAFF. The rearrangement joins TRBV2 to TRBJ1-1, with D unclear. Germline V gene lookup returns CDR1 SNHLY and CDR2 FYNNEI. The CDR3 length is 13 residues. V was clipped by 5 bases and J by 1 base, with 8 bases between them.

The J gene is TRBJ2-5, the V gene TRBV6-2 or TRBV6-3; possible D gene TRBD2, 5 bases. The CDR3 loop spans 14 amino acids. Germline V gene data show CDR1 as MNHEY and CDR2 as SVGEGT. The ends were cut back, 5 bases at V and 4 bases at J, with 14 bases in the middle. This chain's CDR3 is CASSDPLVSETQYF. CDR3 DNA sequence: TGTGCCAGCAGTGACCCACTAGTCTCAGAGACCCAGTACTTC.

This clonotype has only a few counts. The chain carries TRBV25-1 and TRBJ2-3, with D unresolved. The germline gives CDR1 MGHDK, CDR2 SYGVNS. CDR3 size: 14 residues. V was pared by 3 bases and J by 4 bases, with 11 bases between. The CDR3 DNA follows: TGTGCCAGCAGTGACTTTTCTTGGGCAGATACGCAGTATTTT. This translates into CASSDFSWADTQYF.

CDR3 residues: CASSELWGGGEQFF. As DNA, the CDR3 is TGCGCCAGCAGTGAGCTGTGGGGGGGTGGTGAGCAGTTCTTC. This chain connects TRBV10-2 to TRBJ2-5, with 7 bases matching TRBD2. The J call may be mistaken, given a closer DNA end match to TRBJ2-1. CDR1 is WSHSY and CDR2 is SAAADI in the germline V gene. This CDR3 has 14 residues.

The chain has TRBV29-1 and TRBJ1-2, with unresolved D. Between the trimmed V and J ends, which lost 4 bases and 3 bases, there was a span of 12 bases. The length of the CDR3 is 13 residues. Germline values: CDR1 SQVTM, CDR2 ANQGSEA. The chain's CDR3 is CSVVLVSDYGYTF. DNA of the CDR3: TGCAGCGTTGTTTTGGTTTCGGACTATGGCTACACCTTC.

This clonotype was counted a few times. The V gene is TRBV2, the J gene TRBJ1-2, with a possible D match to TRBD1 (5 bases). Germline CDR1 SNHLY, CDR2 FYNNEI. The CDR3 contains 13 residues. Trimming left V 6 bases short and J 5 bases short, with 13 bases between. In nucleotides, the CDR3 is TGTGCCAGCAGGGGGGAAGGAGAGTATGGCTACACCTTC. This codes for CASRGEGEYGYTF.

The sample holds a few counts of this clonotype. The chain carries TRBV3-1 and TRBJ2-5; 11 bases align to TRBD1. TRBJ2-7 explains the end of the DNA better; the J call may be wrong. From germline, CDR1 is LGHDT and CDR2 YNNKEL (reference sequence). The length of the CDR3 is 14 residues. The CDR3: CASSIRDRGYEQYF. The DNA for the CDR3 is TGTGCCAGCAGCATCCGGGACAGGGGGTACGAGCAGTACTTC.

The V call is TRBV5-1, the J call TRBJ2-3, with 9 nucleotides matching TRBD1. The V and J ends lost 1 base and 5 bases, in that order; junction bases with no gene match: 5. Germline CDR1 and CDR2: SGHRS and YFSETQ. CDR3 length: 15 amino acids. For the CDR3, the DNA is TGCGCCAGCAGCTTGATACAGGGGGCGAAAGATACGCAGTATTTT. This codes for CASSLIQGAKDTQYF.

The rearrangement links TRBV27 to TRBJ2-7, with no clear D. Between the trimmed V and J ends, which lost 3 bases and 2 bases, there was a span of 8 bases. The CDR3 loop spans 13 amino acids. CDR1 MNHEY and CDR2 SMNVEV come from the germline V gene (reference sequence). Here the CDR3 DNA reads TGTGCCAGCAGTTTTGACACTACCTACGAGCAGTACTTC. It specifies CASSFDTTYEQYF.

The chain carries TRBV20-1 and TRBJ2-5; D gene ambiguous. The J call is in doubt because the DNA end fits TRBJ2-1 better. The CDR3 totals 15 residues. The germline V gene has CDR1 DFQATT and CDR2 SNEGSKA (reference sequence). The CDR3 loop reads CSARDPLGPGNEQFF. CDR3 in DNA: TGCAGTGCTAGAGATCCGTTGGGCCCAGGAAATGAGCAGTTCTTC.

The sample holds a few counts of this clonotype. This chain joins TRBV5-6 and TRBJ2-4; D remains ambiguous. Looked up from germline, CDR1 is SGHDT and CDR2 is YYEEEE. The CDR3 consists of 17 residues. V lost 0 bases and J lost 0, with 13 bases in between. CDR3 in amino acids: CASSLVGRPLAKNIQYF. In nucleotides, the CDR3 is TGTGCCAGCAGCTTGGTGGGCAGGCCGCTAGCCAAAAACATTCAGTACTTC.

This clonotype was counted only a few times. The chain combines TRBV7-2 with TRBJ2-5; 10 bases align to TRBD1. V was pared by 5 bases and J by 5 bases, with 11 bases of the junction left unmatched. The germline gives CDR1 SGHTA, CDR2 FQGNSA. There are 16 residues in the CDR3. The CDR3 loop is CASSPRQGASWETQYF. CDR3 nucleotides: TGTGCCAGCAGCCCCCGACAGGGGGCGTCGTGGGAGACCCAGTACTTC.

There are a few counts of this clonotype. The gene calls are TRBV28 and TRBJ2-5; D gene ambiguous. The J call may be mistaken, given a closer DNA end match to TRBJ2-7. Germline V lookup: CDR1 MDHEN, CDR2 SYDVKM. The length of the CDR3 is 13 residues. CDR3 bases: TGTGCCAGCAGTCCGGTGGGGACCTACGAGCAGTACTTC. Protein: CASSPVGTYEQYF.

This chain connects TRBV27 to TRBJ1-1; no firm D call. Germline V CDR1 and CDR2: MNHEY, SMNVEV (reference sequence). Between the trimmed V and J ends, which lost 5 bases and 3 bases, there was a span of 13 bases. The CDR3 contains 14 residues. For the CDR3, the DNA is TGTGCCAGCAGTCCCCAACCGTGGTACACTGAAGCTTTCTTT. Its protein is CASSPQPWYTEAFF.

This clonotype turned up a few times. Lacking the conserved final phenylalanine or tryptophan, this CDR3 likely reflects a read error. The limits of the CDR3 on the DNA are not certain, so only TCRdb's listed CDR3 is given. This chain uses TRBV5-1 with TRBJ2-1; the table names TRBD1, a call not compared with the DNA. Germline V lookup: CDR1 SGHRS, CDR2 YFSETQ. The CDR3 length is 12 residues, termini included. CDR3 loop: CASSLAGAKAVL.